This paragraph covers one T cell receptor beta chain sequence. Its antigen is still unknown. Base quality data are lacking; no much larger clone is found one base away. The immunoSEQ Assay was the method used to sequence TCRbeta CDR3 regions. After extraction, genomic DNA underwent amplification by bias-controlled multiplex PCR, followed by high-throughput sequencing. As for the original processing: To quantify the absolute abundance of every unique TCRbeta CDR3 region, sequences were collapsed and filtered. T cell fraction was estimated by normalization of TCRbeta template counts to usable DNA, with usable DNA being measured through amplification of reference genes present in all nucleated cells. Repertoire TCRs were annotated as SARS-CoV-2-specific when V gene, CDR3 amino acid sequence and J gene were exactly matched to a known reactive TCR set. The reference SARS-CoV-2 TCR set was obtained from MIRA and was filtered for enrichment in COVID-19-positive ImmuneCODE repertoires, whereby public or cross-reactive TCRs were removed. Using the MIRA antigens, annotated TCRs were further analysed by specific ORF or by position within an ORF. Breadth was defined as the number of annotated unique rearrangements divided by the total number of unique productive rearrangements, and depth was defined as the summed frequency of the annotated unique rearrangements. Group comparisons of TCR breadth used two-sided Wilcoxon rank-sum tests. TCRdb took over this immuneACCESS table, retaining in-frame rearrangements with V and J assigned. Such tables are incomplete; in checked studies, under half of the missing clones stem from an unresolved V gene, and the remainder is unexplained. V and J calls and clone size are as listed in that table; D and trimming were resolved from the DNA. The sample table records approximately 480,000 clones; roughly 85% of these occur just once. Clones ranked in the top ten supply 9.5% to 15% of the sample.

This sample is drawn from a study of Ad26.COV2.S vaccination and SARS-CoV-2 variants (dated by TCRdb to the early 2020s). For the study in its entirety: Vaccine-arm donors were drawn from COV1001, a multicentre, randomized, double-blind, placebo-controlled phase I-IIa trial of Ad26.COV2.S in healthy adults. TCRbeta repertoire sequencing served as the tool for gauging how specific and how broad the SARS-CoV-2-reactive T cell receptors were following Ad26.COV2.S vaccination. Participants in the trial were split at random into five groups of five each, receiving low-dose or high-dose Ad26.COV2.S once or twice, or else placebo on both occasions. Dosing of Ad26.COV2.S was intramuscular, at either 5x10^10 or 1x10^11 viral particles, delivered as one shot or as two shots spaced 56 days apart. Investigators did not know the trial group allocation while performing experiments and assessing outcomes. A total of roughly 32 samples were included in the TCR-sequenced set, comprising around 19 Ad26.COV2.S vaccine recipients, 5 placebo recipients and 8 SARS-CoV-2 convalescent individuals.

Sample treatment or condition, as interpreted from the label and publication: around 19 received Ad26.COV2.S at low or high dose, single or two shots; about 5 received placebo; per-sample allocation not given. Repertoires of vaccine and placebo recipients were sequenced from samples taken on day 63 after the first injection. In Cohort 1b, 20 to 25 adults aged 18-55 years were enrolled at a single site in Boston, USA, between 29 July and 7 August 2020. Ad26.COV2.S was a replication-incompetent adenovirus type 26 vector that expressed a prefusion-stabilized SARS-CoV-2 spike protein derived from the original Wuhan strain. Broad study findings and their caveats: The authors noted that total T cell responses may have been underestimated by the TCR breadth and depth analyses. The study lacked the statistical power to compare responses across vaccine doses or regimens. After vaccination, substantial breadth of spike-specific CD8+ and CD4+ T cell responses was reported. Ad26.COV2.S recipients had higher spike-specific TCR breadth than placebo recipients (P = 0.0014). Vaccine and placebo recipients had comparable non-spike TCR breadth, which fits with the vaccine containing only spike.

The CDR3, from cysteine to phenylalanine, totals 17 residues. The sequence is cut down to CDR3 DNA, 51 bases in frame from base 1. The V and J ends are trimmed by 1 base and 0 bases, leaving 13 bases between them. CDR1 and CDR2, looked up from the germline V gene (reference sequence), are SEHNR and FQNEAQ. The sequence was obtained from a person aged 18-65 years who received the Ad26.COV2.S COVID-19 vaccine or a placebo. This specimen consisted of peripheral blood, obtained in a trial of Ad26.COV2.S vaccine versus placebo. The chain joins TRBV7-9 to TRBJ1-5; TRBD1 might be the D gene, on 5 matching bases. This receptor has the CDR3 CASSLGGGVGSNQPQHF. The DNA sequence is as follows: TGTGCCAGCAGCTTAGGTGGAGGGGTTGGTAGCAATCAGCCCCAGCATTTT.